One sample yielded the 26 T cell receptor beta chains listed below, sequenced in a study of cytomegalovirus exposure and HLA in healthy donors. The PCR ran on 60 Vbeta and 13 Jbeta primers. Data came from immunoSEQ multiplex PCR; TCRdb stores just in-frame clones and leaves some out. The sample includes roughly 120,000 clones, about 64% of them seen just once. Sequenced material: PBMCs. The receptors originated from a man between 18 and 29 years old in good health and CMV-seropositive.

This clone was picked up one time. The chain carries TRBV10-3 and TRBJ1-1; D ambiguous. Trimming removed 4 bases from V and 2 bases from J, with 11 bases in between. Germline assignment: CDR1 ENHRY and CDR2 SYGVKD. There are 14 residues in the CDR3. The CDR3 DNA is TGTGCCATCAGTGGCGGCAGCCAAAACACTGAAGCTTTCTTT. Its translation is CAISGGSQNTEAFF.

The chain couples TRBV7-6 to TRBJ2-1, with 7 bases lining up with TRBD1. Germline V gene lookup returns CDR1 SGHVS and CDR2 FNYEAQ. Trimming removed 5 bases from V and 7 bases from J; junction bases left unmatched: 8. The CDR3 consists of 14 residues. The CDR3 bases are TGTGCCAGCAGCCCCCGACAGGGTGGGAATGAGCAGTTCTTC. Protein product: CASSPRQGGNEQFF.

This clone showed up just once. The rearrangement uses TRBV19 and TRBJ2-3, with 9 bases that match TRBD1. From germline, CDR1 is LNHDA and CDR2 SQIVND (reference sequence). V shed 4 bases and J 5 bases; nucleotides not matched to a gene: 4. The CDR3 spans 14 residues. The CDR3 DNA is TGTGCCAGTAGTAAGACAGGGGGTGGAGATACGCAGTATTTT. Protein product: CASSKTGGGDTQYF.

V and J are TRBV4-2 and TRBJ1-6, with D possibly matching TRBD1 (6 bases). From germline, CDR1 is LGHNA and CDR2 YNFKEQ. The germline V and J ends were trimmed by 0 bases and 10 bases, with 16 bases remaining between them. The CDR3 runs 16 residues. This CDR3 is CASSQEITGWKSPLHF. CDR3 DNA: TGTGCCAGCAGCCAAGAAATAACAGGGTGGAAGTCACCCCTCCACTTT.

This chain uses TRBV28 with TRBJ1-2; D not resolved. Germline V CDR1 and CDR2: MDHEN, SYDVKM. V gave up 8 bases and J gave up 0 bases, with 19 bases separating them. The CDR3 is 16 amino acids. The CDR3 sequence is CASLRSPTSTNYGYTF. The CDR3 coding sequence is TGTGCCAGCCTACGGAGCCCTACCTCCACTAACTATGGCTACACCTTC.

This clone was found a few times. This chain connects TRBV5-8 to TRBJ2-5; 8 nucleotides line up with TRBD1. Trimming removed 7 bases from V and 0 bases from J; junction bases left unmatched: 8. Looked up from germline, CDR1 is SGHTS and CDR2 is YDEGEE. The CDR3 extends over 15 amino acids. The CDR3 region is CASSLGQAYQETQYF. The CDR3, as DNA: TGTGCCAGCTCGTTGGGACAGGCGTACCAAGAGACCCAGTACTTC.

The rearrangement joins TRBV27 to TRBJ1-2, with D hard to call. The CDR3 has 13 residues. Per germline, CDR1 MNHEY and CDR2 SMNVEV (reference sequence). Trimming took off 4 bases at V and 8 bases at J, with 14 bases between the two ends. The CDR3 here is CASSSIRWRGYTF. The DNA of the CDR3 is TGTGCCAGCAGTTCAATCCGATGGAGGGGCTACACCTTC.

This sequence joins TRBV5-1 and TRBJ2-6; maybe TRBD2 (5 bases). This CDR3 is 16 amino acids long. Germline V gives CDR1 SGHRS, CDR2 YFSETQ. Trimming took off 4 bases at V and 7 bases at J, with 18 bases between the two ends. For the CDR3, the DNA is TGCGCCAGCAGCGAGGAGGCGAGGCTTTTCGCCAACGTCCTGACTTTC. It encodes CASSEEARLFANVLTF.

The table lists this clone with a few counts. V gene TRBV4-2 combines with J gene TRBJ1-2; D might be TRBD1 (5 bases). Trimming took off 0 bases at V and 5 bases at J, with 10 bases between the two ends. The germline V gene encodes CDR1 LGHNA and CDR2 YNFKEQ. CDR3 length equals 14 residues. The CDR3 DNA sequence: TGTGCCAGCAGCCAAGAGGGGGGATCGTATGGCTACACCTTC. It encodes CASSQEGGSYGYTF.

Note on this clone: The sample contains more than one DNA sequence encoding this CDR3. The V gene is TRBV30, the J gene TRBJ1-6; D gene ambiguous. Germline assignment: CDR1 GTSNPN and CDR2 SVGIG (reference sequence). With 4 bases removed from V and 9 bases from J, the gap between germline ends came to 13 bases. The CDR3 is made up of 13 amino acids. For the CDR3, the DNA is TGTGCCTGGACGTCCGGGAGAGGTTCACCCCTCCACTTT. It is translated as CAWTSGRGSPLHF.

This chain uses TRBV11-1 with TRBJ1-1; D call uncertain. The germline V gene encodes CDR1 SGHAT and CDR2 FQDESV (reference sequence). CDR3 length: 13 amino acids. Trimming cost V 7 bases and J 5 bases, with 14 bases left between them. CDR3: CASKKRGNTEAFF. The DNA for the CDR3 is TGTGCCAGCAAAAAACGCGGGAATACTGAAGCTTTCTTT. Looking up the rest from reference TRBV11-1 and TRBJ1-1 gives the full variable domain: EAEVAQSPRYKITEKSQAVAFWCDPISGHATLYWYRQILGQGPELLVQFQDESVVDDSQLPKDRFSAERLKGVDSTLKIQPAELGDSAMYLCASKKRGNTEAFFGQGTRLTVV.

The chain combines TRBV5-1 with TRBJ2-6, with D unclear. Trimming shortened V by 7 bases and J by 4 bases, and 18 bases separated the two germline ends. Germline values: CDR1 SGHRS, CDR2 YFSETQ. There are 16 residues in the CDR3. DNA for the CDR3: TGCGCCAGCCTCCCTTATACAGCAAGGGGGGCCAACGTCCTGACTTTC. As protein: CASLPYTARGANVLTF.

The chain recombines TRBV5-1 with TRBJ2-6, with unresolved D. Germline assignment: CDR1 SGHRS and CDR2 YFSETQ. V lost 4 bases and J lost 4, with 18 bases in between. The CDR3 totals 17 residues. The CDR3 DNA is TGCGCCAGCAGCCCACAGATTTCAAGGTTGGGGGCCAACGTCCTGACTTTC. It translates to CASSPQISRLGANVLTF.

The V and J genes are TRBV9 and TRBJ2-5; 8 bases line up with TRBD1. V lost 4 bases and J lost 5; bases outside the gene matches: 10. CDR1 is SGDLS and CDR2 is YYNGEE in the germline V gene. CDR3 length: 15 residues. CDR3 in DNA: TGTGCCAGCAGCCCAGGGACAGGAGAGGGGGAGACCCAGTACTTC. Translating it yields CASSPGTGEGETQYF.

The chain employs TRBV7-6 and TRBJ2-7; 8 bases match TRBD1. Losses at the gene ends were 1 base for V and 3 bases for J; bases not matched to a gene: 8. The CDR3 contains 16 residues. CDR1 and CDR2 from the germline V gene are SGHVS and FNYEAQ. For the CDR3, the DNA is TGTGCCAGCAGCTTAGAGAAGTCCGGGACAGGCTACGAGCAGTACTTC. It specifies CASSLEKSGTGYEQYF.

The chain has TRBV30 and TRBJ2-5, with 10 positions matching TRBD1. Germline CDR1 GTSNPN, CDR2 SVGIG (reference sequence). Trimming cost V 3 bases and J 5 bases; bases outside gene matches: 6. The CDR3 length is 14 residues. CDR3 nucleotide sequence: TGTGCCTGGAGGCGGGACAGGGGCCGGGAGACCCAGTACTTC. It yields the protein CAWRRDRGRETQYF.

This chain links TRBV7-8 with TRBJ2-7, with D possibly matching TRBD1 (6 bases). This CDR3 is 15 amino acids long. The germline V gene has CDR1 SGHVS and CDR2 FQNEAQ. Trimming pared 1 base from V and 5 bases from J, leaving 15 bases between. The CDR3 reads CASSLDVGANHEQYV. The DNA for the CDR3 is TGTGCCAGCAGCTTAGATGTGGGGGCCAACCACGAGCAGTACGTC.

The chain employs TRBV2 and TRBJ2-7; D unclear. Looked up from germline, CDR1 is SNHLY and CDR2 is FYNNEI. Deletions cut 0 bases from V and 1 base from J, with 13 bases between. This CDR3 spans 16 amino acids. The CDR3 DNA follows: TGTGCCAGCAGTGAAGCAAACGTCGCTATTTCCTACGAGCAGTACTTC. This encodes CASSEANVAISYEQYF. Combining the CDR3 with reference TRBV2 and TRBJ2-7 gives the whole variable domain EPEVTQTPSHQVTQMGQEVILRCVPISNHLYFYWYRQILGQKVEFLVSFYNNEISEKSEIFDDQFSVERPDGSNFTLKIRSTKLEDSAMYFCASSEANVAISYEQYFGPGTRLTVT.

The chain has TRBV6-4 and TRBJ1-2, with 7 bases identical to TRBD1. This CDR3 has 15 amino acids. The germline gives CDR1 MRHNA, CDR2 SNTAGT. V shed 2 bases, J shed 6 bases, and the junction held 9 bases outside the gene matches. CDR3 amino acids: CASSDGDSTFDGYTF. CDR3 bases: TGTGCCAGCAGTGACGGGGACAGTACCTTCGATGGCTACACCTTC.

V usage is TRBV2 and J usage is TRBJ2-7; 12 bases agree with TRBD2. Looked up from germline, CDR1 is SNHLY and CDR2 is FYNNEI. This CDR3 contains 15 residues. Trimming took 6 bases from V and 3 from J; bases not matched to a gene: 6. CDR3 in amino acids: CASSYASGGDYEQYF. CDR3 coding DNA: TGTGCCAGCAGCTACGCTAGCGGGGGGGACTACGAGCAGTACTTC.

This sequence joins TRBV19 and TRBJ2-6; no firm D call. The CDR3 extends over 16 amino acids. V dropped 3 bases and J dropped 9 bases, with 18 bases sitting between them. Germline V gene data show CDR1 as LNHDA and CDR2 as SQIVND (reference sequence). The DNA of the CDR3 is TGTGCCAGTAGTATCTGGTCCCCTCAAACGGTCAACGTCCTGACTTTC. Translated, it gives CASSIWSPQTVNVLTF.

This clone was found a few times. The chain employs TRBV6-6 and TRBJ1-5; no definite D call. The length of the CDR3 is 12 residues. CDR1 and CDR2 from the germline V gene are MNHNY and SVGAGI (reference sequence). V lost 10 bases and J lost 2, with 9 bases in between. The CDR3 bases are TGTGCCACCACCGGGGGCAATCAGCCCCAGCATTTT. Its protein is CATTGGNQPQHF.

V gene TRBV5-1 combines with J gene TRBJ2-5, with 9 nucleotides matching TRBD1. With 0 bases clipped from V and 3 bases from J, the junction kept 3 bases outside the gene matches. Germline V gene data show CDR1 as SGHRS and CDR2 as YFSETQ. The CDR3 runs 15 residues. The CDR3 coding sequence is TGCGCCAGCAGCTTGGACAGGGGGCGCGAAGAGACCCAGTACTTC. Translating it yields CASSLDRGREETQYF.

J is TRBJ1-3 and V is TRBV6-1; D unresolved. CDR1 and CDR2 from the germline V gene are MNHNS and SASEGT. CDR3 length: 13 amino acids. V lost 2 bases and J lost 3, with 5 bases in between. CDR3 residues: CASSETGGNTIYF. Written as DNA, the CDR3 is TGTGCCAGCAGTGAAACGGGTGGAAACACCATATATTTT.

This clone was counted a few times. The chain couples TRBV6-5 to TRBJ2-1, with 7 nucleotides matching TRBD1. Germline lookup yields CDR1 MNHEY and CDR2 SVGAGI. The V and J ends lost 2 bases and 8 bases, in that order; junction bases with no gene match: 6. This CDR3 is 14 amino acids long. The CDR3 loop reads CASSYTPQGDEQFF. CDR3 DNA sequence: TGTGCCAGCAGTTACACACCGCAGGGGGATGAGCAGTTCTTC.

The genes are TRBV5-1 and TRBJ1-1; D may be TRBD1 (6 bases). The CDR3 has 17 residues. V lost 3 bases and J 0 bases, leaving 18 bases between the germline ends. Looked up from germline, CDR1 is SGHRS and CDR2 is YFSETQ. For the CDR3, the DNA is TGCGCCAGCAGCTCTCGACAGGACGGTCCTATGAACACTGAAGCTTTCTTT. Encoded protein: CASSSRQDGPMNTEAFF.